This T cell receptor (beta chain) is from a study of response to subunit inactivated influenza vaccine. Notes on the study in general: After each seasonal influenza vaccination, few new T cells are recruited, the authors suggested.

TCRdb redid the calling of the RT-PCR reads with MiXCR, one entry per CDR3 protein. The table lists some 550,000 distinct CDR3 sequences, approximately 24% of them singletons, with approximately 3% in the top ten. Looked up from germline, CDR1 is SEHNR and CDR2 is FQNEAQ (reference sequence). The CDR3 is 15 residues long. V was clipped by 6 bases and J by 0 bases; unmatched bases: 4. This clonotype appeared many times. Its antigen remains unidentified. This sample was shared with a second study, whose subject was T cells expressing NK-cell markers. That paper adds: 5'RACE template switching built TCR beta cDNA with unique molecular identifiers. An anti-gamma-delta TCR antibody confined sorting to alpha-beta TCR T cells across several of the experiments. For several donors, the dominant NKG2C+ clonotypes made up roughly 1.0-7.5% of their CD8+ T cells. These clonotypes additionally ranked first within the CD3+CD56-NKG2C+ fraction of a handful of donors.

The material was CD4+ T cells sorted from PBMCs, obtained 11 to 12 days after vaccination. The clonotype was recovered from a man aged 50-60 years who received an inactivated influenza vaccine. V gene TRBV7-9 combines with J gene TRBJ2-2; 7 bases are a match to TRBD1. DNA for the CDR3: TGTGCCAGCAGTCCCGGGACAGCGAACACCGGGGAGCTGTTTTTT. Translating gives CASSPGTANTGELFF. The entire variable domain, with the rest obtained from reference TRBV7-9 and TRBJ2-2, is as follows: DTGVSQNPRHKITKRGQNVTFRCDPISEHNRLYWYRQTLGQGPEFLTYFQNEAQLEKSRLLSDRFSAERPKGSFSTLEIQRTEQGDSAMYLCASSPGTANTGELFFGEGSRLTVL.